The 30 T cell receptor beta chains below all came from one sample that was sequenced in a study of blood T cells in healthy people across ages. Through a sample-barcoded 5' primer and a J-beta primer mix, a second PCR was run for about 7 to 12 cycles. TCRdb recomputed calls from the 5' RACE reads with MiXCR, one row per CDR3 protein. The table includes 750,000 to 1,000,000 distinct CDR3 sequences, roughly 28% detected once. This sample also belongs to another study, concerning T cells of mothers and their children.

The sample taken for sequencing was blood. The receptors here all came from a woman aged 40 to 50 in good health.

V gene TRBV7-9 combines with J gene TRBJ1-1, with a weak D call TRBD1 (5 bases). The CDR3 is 15 residues long. V lost 1 base, J lost 3 bases, and 12 bases lay in between. Germline CDR1 SEHNR, CDR2 FQNEAQ (reference sequence). For the CDR3, the DNA is TGTGCCAGCAGCTTAGTCGCTCAGGGCTACACTGAAGCTTTCTTT. The encoded protein is CASSLVAQGYTEAFF.

This clonotype was seen many times. The chain couples TRBV27 to TRBJ1-2; 8 bases are a match to TRBD1. Germline CDR1 reads MNHEY; CDR2 reads SMNVEV (reference sequence). There are 14 residues in the CDR3. V lost 6 bases and J lost 0; bases outside the gene matches: 3. DNA for the CDR3: TGTGCCAGCAGGACAGGGGTGACTAACTATGGCTACACCTTC. It encodes CASRTGVTNYGYTF.

The chain links TRBV15 to TRBJ2-1; 12 nucleotides agree with TRBD2. The junction had 7 bases not matched to a gene; V was cut back by 0 bases and J by 10 bases. The germline CDR1 and CDR2 sequences are LNHNV and YYDKDF (reference sequence). The length of the CDR3 is 16 residues. CDR3 region: CATSRDPSSGRGEQFF. The CDR3 nucleotides read TGTGCCACCAGCAGAGATCCTTCTAGCGGGAGGGGGGAGCAGTTCTTC.

For this clonotype: A clone one base away is much larger, so this may be a read error. This chain uses TRBV29-1 with TRBJ1-5; TRBD1 is a possible D gene (6 bases). Germline-derived CDR1 and CDR2 are SQVTM and ANQGSEA. V was trimmed by 7 bases and J by 5 bases, leaving 18 bases between them. The CDR3 sequence is 14 residues long. CDR3 amino acids: CSATGTGIDQPQHF. The DNA of the CDR3 is TGCAGCGCAACCGGTACAGGGATCGATCAGCCCCAGCATTTT.

This clonotype has ten or more counts. The chain recombines TRBV20-1 with TRBJ2-7, with TRBD1 matching 10 bases. The CDR3 runs to 14 residues. Trimming removed 5 bases from V and 7 bases from J; junction bases left unmatched: 11. Germline V gene lookup returns CDR1 DFQATT and CDR2 SNEGSKA (reference sequence). CDR3: CSARRDRGVGEQYF. As DNA, the CDR3 is TGCAGTGCTCGCCGGGACAGGGGTGTTGGGGAGCAGTACTTC.

Note on this clonotype: At one of its ends the junction is not consistent with the germline gene, which may arise from a read error. The chain is built from TRBV6-2 or TRBV6-3 and TRBJ2-5; D may correspond to TRBD1 or TRBD2 (6 bases each). The CDR3 totals 18 residues. Germline V gives CDR1 MNHEY, CDR2 SVGEGT. Here the CDR3 DNA reads TGTGCCAGCAGTTACTCCGGCCTAGAGGGGGGCCGGCAAGGGACCCAGTACTTC. This sequence encodes CASSYSGLEGGRQGTQYF.

A remark on this clonotype: Given a much more abundant clone one base away, this may be a read error. The chain has TRBV20-1 and TRBJ2-7, with 7 bases aligning to TRBD2. The J call may not be correct, given that the DNA end is closer to TRBJ2-5. CDR3 size: 15 residues. The germline gives CDR1 DFQATT, CDR2 SNEGSKA (reference sequence). The CDR3 loop is CSARDLWGGEETQYF. Written as DNA, the CDR3 is TGCAGTGCTAGAGATCTGTGGGGGGGGGAAGAGACCCAGTACTTC.

This clonotype was detected many times. This sequence joins TRBV20-1 and TRBJ2-7; D gene uncertain. V was clipped by 0 bases and J by 2 bases, with 8 bases between them. From germline, CDR1 is DFQATT and CDR2 SNEGSKA (reference sequence). The CDR3 extends over 13 amino acids. CDR3: CSARDGTTYEQYF. As DNA, the CDR3 is TGCAGTGCTAGAGATGGAACCACCTACGAGCAGTACTTC.

Of note for this clonotype: At one of its ends the junction is not consistent with the germline gene, which may arise from a read error. This CDR3 reads CASSHLGRETQYF. The DNA for the CDR3 is TGTGCCAGCAGTCATCTAGGACGGGAGACTCAGTACTTC. V is TRBV12-3 or TRBV12-4 and J is TRBJ2-5, with D possibly TRBD2 on 6 matching bases. This CDR3 has 13 residues.

As to this clonotype: A much larger clone differs from this one at a single base, so this may be a read error. The rearrangement uses TRBV18 and TRBJ2-7; 9 bases are shared with TRBD1. Per germline, CDR1 KGHSH and CDR2 LQKENI. This CDR3 comprises 15 residues. The CDR3 region has the DNA TGTGCCAGCTCACCCCCTGGGACAGGGAACCACGAGCAGCACTTC. Protein: CASSPPGTGNHEQHF.

In its sample, this clonotype was seen a few times. This chain links TRBV24-1 with TRBJ1-2; TRBD1 agrees at 7 bases. The CDR3 is 13 amino acids. Germline trimming cut 7 bases from V and 3 bases from J; bases unmatched to any gene: 4. The germline gives CDR1 KGHDR, CDR2 SFDVKD. CDR3: CATSRQGDYGYTF. The CDR3 bases are TGTGCCACCAGCCGGCAGGGGGACTATGGCTACACCTTC.

Ten or more counts support this clonotype. The V and J genes are TRBV20-1 and TRBJ2-4; D is possibly TRBD1 or TRBD2 (6 bases each). Per germline, CDR1 DFQATT and CDR2 SNEGSKA (reference sequence). The V gene lost 4 bases and the J gene lost 3 bases, with 22 bases spanning the gap. CDR3 size: 17 residues. This CDR3 is CSAIKRSGAEIKNIQYF. Written as DNA, the CDR3 is TGCAGTGCTATCAAGAGGTCGGGGGCCGAAATCAAAAACATTCAGTACTTC.

The J gene is TRBJ2-7, the V gene TRBV6-2 or TRBV6-3, with 11 bases identical to TRBD1. Trimming removed 6 bases from V and 3 bases from J; junction bases left unmatched: 7. This CDR3 has 15 residues. Germline V gives CDR1 MNHEY, CDR2 SVGEGT. CDR3 residues: CASRNTGTGGYEQYF. The CDR3 nucleotides are TGTGCCAGCAGAAATACCGGGACAGGGGGCTACGAGCAGTACTTC.

The rearrangement uses TRBV4-3 and TRBJ2-1; possible D gene TRBD2, 6 bases. The CDR3 is 20 amino acids. Germline CDR1 LGHNA, CDR2 YSLEER. Trimming took off 1 base at V and 0 bases at J, with 22 bases between the two ends. CDR3 region: CASSQGLTSLQFFSYNEQFF. The DNA of the CDR3 is TGCGCCAGCAGCCAAGGGTTAACTAGCCTTCAATTTTTCTCCTACAATGAGCAGTTCTTC.

This clonotype was observed many times. This rearrangement joins TRBV7-2 to TRBJ2-3, with D unclear. Trimming cost V 4 bases and J 5 bases, with 13 bases left between them. This CDR3 has 14 amino acids. Germline V gives CDR1 SGHTA, CDR2 FQGNSA. CDR3: CASSSRSLGDTQYF. The CDR3 bases are TGTGCCAGCAGCTCCCGCTCCCTGGGAGATACGCAGTATTTT.

This clonotype was seen repeatedly, ten times or more. The V gene is TRBV5-1, the J gene TRBJ2-7, with 9 bases fitting TRBD1. The CDR3 has 14 residues. Germline CDR1 is SGHRS and CDR2 is YFSETQ. Trimming at V came to 4 bases and at J to 6 bases, leaving 8 bases not matched to a gene. Here the CDR3 DNA reads TGCGCCAGCAGCGAGGAGGGACAGGGCTCCGAGCAGTACTTC. Protein sequence: CASSEEGQGSEQYF. The complete variable domain, with remaining parts taken from reference TRBV5-1 and TRBJ2-7, reads KAGVTQTPRYLIKTRGQQVTLSCSPISGHRSVSWYQQTPGQGLQFLFEYFSETQRNKGNFPGRFSGRQFSNSRSEMNVSTLELGDSALYLCASSEEGQGSEQYFGPGTRLTVT.

CDR3 amino acids: CASSPIRDFNQETQYF. The CDR3 DNA sequence: TGTGCCAGCAGCCCTATCCGGGACTTCAACCAAGAGACCCAGTACTTC. The rearrangement joins TRBV7-2 to TRBJ2-5; TRBD2 is a possible D gene (6 bases). CDR1 is SGHTA and CDR2 is FQGNSA in the germline V gene. V lost 5 bases and J lost 0, with 16 bases in between. The CDR3 runs to 16 residues.

This clonotype has at least ten counts. V and J are TRBV29-1 and TRBJ2-7; no reliable D call. There are 12 residues in the CDR3. The V end was cut by 4 bases, the J end by 5 bases, with 12 bases between. Germline V gene data show CDR1 as SQVTM and CDR2 as ANQGSEA. The CDR3 is CSVAVDGDEQYF. CDR3 DNA: TGCAGCGTTGCGGTGGATGGGGACGAGCAGTACTTC.

The table lists this clonotype with a few counts. The germline gene is not matched at one end of the junction; a read error may be the cause. This sequence joins TRBV7-9 and TRBJ1-5, with D maybe TRBD1 (6 bases). Germline-derived CDR1 and CDR2 are SEHNR and FQNEAQ (reference sequence). The CDR3 contains 15 residues. This CDR3 reads CVSSSLGAGDQPQHF. The CDR3, as DNA: TGTGTCAGCAGTTCTCTGGGGGCAGGGGATCAGCCCCAGCATTTT.

This clonotype has only a few counts. The V and J genes are TRBV10-3 and TRBJ1-5; D is undetermined. Trimming stripped 7 bases from V and 3 bases from J, with 10 bases between. This CDR3 has 13 residues. The germline gives CDR1 ENHRY, CDR2 SYGVKD. The CDR3 DNA follows: TGTGCCATCAACGAGGTCCTCAATCAGCCCCAGCATTTT. It specifies CAINEVLNQPQHF.

The chain links TRBV4-1 to TRBJ2-5, with D unresolved. CDR3 length: 17 amino acids. V dropped 2 bases and J dropped 2 bases, with 18 bases sitting between them. CDR1 is MGHRA and CDR2 is YSYEKL in the germline V gene. This CDR3 reads CASSQLWESETQETQYF. The CDR3 coding sequence is TGCGCCAGCAGCCAACTCTGGGAATCGGAAACACAAGAGACCCAGTACTTC.

Details on this clonotype: A clone one base away is much larger, so this may be a read error. The rearrangement links TRBV6-1 to TRBJ1-2; 9 bases fit TRBD1. The CDR3 loop spans 14 amino acids. Looked up from germline, CDR1 is MNHNS and CDR2 is SASEGT. The CDR3 DNA sequence: TGTGCCAGCAGTGAATTGGGACAGGGCGATGGCTGCACCTTC. This gives the protein CASSELGQGDGCTF.

This clonotype occurred a few times. The V and J genes are TRBV9 and TRBJ1-1; 11 bases are a match to TRBD1. There are 14 residues in the CDR3. Germline V gives CDR1 SGDLS, CDR2 YYNGEE. Trimming took 3 bases from V and 4 from J; bases not matched to a gene: 2. CDR3 amino acids: CASSAGQGATEAFF. The CDR3 DNA sequence: TGTGCCAGCAGCGCCGGACAGGGGGCCACTGAAGCTTTCTTT. Full variable domain (missing parts from reference TRBV9 and TRBJ1-1): DSGVTQTPKHLITATGQRVTLRCSPRSGDLSVYWYQQSLDQGLQFLIQYYNGEERAKGNILERFSAQQFPDLHSELNLSSLELGDSALYFCASSAGQGATEAFFGQGTRLTVV.

This clonotype was recorded a few times. The rearrangement joins TRBV9 to TRBJ2-1; D perhaps matches TRBD1 (6 bases). CDR1 and CDR2 from the germline V gene are SGDLS and YYNGEE. Trimming removed 4 bases at V and 5 bases at J, with 16 bases between. CDR3 length: 15 amino acids. DNA of the CDR3: TGTGCCAGCAGCTTCGGACAGTCCCGAGACAATGAGCAGTTCTTC. Translated: CASSFGQSRDNEQFF.

The rearrangement uses TRBV7-2 and TRBJ2-1, with D unresolved. The CDR3 spans 15 residues. Germline V CDR1 and CDR2: SGHTA, FQGNSA. Trimming removed 2 bases at V and 5 bases at J, with 13 bases between. Written as DNA, the CDR3 is TGTGCCAGCAGCTTATTAAGTCTGGGGAACAATGAGCAGTTCTTC. Translating gives CASSLLSLGNNEQFF.

This clonotype has a single count. Possible read error: a much larger clone is one base away. The CDR3 nucleotides read TGCGCCAGCAGCCAAGGGGACAGTAACTACGAGCAGTTCTTC. This codes for CASSQGDSNYEQFF. The V gene is TRBV4-1, the J gene TRBJ2-1; 7 bases agree with TRBD1. V lost 1 base to trimming and J lost 10 bases; unmatched junction nucleotides: 7. CDR1 and CDR2 (germline): MGHRA, YSYEKL. The CDR3 contains 14 residues.

This clonotype was picked up one time. DNA of the CDR3: TGTGCCTGGGTGAGGGGACAGCGCCGCTCCTACAATGAGCAGTTCTTC. It yields the protein CAWVRGQRRSYNEQFF. V is TRBV30 and J is TRBJ2-1, with TRBD1 matching over 7 bases. Trimming took 5 bases from V and 0 from J; bases not matched to a gene: 10. Germline CDR1 and CDR2: GTSNPN and SVGIG (reference sequence). The CDR3 runs 16 residues.

This clonotype appeared a few times. J is TRBJ2-1 and V is TRBV27; a weak D match, TRBD1 (5 bases). CDR3 length: 16 amino acids. Looked up from germline, CDR1 is MNHEY and CDR2 is SMNVEV (reference sequence). The V and J ends lost 5 bases and 4 bases respectively, with 18 bases between them. This chain's CDR3 is CASSPEYDSYYNEQFF. CDR3 DNA: TGTGCCAGCAGTCCAGAATACGACAGTTATTACAATGAGCAGTTCTTC.

A remark on this clonotype: The junction does not match germline at one end; this may be a read error. CDR3 nucleotide sequence: TGTGCTAGCAGCTTCTTCAGGAACCACTCCTACGAGCAGTACTTC. Translating it yields CASSFFRNHSYEQYF. J is TRBJ2-7 and V is TRBV7-7; D call uncertain. The germline gives CDR1 SSHAT, CDR2 FNYEAQ (reference sequence). The CDR3 has 15 residues.

This clonotype was found a few times. The CDR3 coding sequence is TGTGCCAGCAGCTTGGACGGGGGGCGCACAGATACGCAGTATTTT. Amino acids: CASSLDGGRTDTQYF. The rearrangement uses TRBV5-6 and TRBJ2-3, with D perhaps matching TRBD2 (7 bases). This CDR3 contains 15 residues. Germline loops: CDR1 SGHDT, CDR2 YYEEEE. Trimming cost V 0 bases and J 1 base, with 9 bases left between them.